A single sample gave rise to the 6 T cell receptor beta chains below, sequenced in a study of T cells in tumors after PD-1 blockade. Produced via immunoSEQ multiplex PCR; TCRdb's table is partial and in-frame only. The sample has 20,000 to 25,000 clones; roughly 80% are singletons. Sequencing used PBMCs, obtained after anti-PD-1 treatment. These receptors were obtained from a human donor with basal cell carcinoma.

This chain uses TRBV19 with TRBJ1-1; D gene ambiguous. Germline V gene data show CDR1 as LNHDA and CDR2 as SQIVND (reference sequence). CDR3 length: 18 amino acids. Trimming stripped 6 bases from V and 1 base from J, with 24 bases between. Here the CDR3 DNA reads TGTGCCAGTAGCGTAACAGCGGGAGGTAGAAAAGAGAACACTGAAGCTTTCTTT. The encoded protein is CASSVTAGGRKENTEAFF.

The chain carries TRBV10-2 and TRBJ2-7; D is possibly TRBD2 (7 bases). In germline, CDR1 is WSHSY, CDR2 SAAADI. CDR3 length equals 15 residues. V dropped 2 bases and J dropped 2 bases, with 13 bases sitting between them. CDR3 loop: CASSERGGPTYEQYF. CDR3 bases: TGCGCCAGCAGTGAGAGGGGGGGGCCAACCTACGAGCAGTACTTC.

The DNA for the CDR3 is TGTGCCAGCAGCGTAGGTCTCCAGACCCCCGGGGCCAACGTCCTGACTTTC. Its protein product is CASSVGLQTPGANVLTF. This chain links TRBV9 with TRBJ2-6; D remains ambiguous. In germline, CDR1 is SGDLS, CDR2 YYNGEE. This CDR3 comprises 17 residues. Trimming left V 0 bases short and J 4 bases short, with 14 bases between.

V is TRBV4-1 and J is TRBJ2-3, with 9 bases lining up with TRBD2. Germline CDR1 MGHRA, CDR2 YSYEKL. V lost 0 bases to trimming and J lost 2 bases; unmatched junction nucleotides: 6. The CDR3 contains 17 residues. CDR3: CASSQERSSGVTDTQYF. The CDR3 DNA sequence: TGCGCCAGCAGCCAAGAAAGATCTAGCGGGGTCACAGATACGCAGTATTTT.

V is TRBV21-1 and J is TRBJ2-3; no check of the table's D call, TRBD1, against the DNA was made. TRBV21-1 is classified as a pseudogene. The CDR3 runs 15 residues. The CDR3: CADKGEQWSTDTQYF. The CDR3 bases are TGTGCCGACAAAGGGGAACAGTGGAGCACAGATACGCAGTATTTT.

The chain recombines TRBV18 with TRBJ1-5; the D gene is possibly TRBD1 (6 bases). This CDR3 comprises 14 residues. Between the trimmed V and J ends, which lost 5 bases and 4 bases, there was a span of 12 bases. The germline V gene encodes CDR1 KGHSH and CDR2 LQKENI. The DNA for the CDR3 is TGTGCCAGCTCATCACAGGGAGGGAATCAGCCCCAGCATTTT. Translated, it gives CASSSQGGNQPQHF.